A single sample is the source of the 24 T cell receptor beta chains below, sequenced in a study of blood T cell repertoires in COVID-19. Here immunoSEQ multiplex PCR was the method, and the copy in TCRdb shows in-frame clones only, minus some. This sample has hundreds of thousands of clones; 70% to 90% occur once, and the top ten carry 0.8% to 0.9%. The sequenced sample was peripheral blood. The receptors were gathered from a man younger than 30 with COVID-19, enrolled during active disease.

This clone has a single count. The chain is built from TRBV5-1 and TRBJ2-7, with D possibly TRBD1 on 6 matching bases. V dropped 0 bases and J dropped 2 bases, with 9 bases sitting between them. This CDR3 contains 14 residues. Per germline, CDR1 SGHRS and CDR2 YFSETQ. CDR3 in amino acids: CASSLAPGAYEQYF. In nucleotides, the CDR3 is TGCGCCAGCAGCTTGGCCCCAGGGGCCTACGAGCAGTACTTC.

J is TRBJ2-6 and V is TRBV28, with D perhaps matching TRBD1 (7 bases). Trimming took 3 bases from V and 3 from J, leaving 12 bases between them. Germline CDR1 MDHEN, CDR2 SYDVKM. The CDR3 runs 16 residues. The CDR3 nucleotides are TGTGCCAGCAGTTTGGCAGGGGGGTTTGGGGCCAACGTCCTGACTTTC. Protein product: CASSLAGGFGANVLTF. The full variable domain, in which reference TRBV28 and TRBJ2-6 provide the parts outside the CDR3, is DVKVTQSSRYLVKRTGEKVFLECVQDMDHENMFWYRQDPGLGLRLIYFSYDVKMKEKGDIPEGYSVSREKKERFSLILESASTNQTSMYLCASSLAGGFGANVLTFGAGSRLTVL.

The CDR3 loop reads CASSLSGGNTEAFF. The CDR3 DNA sequence: TGTGCCAGCAGCTTGTCGGGGGGGAACACTGAAGCTTTCTTT. The rearrangement joins TRBV5-6 to TRBJ1-1; perhaps TRBD1 as D (5 bases). The CDR3 extends over 14 amino acids. The ends were cut back, 1 base at V and 1 base at J, with 8 bases in the middle. Germline V CDR1 and CDR2: SGHDT, YYEEEE.

J is TRBJ1-1 and V is TRBV19; D is unclear. V gave up 6 bases and J gave up 1 base, with 15 bases separating them. The CDR3 length is 15 residues. Germline values: CDR1 LNHDA, CDR2 SQIVND (reference sequence). The CDR3 loop is CASRPPTGRNTEAFF. For the CDR3, the DNA is TGTGCCAGTAGACCCCCAACGGGGAGGAACACTGAAGCTTTCTTT.

The chain has TRBV6-5 and TRBJ2-1; D unclear. V shed 0 bases and J shed 3 bases, with 3 bases lying between them. Germline CDR1 reads MNHEY; CDR2 reads SVGAGI. The CDR3 sequence is 13 residues long. The CDR3 DNA is TGTGCCAGCAGTTACTCCCTCTACAATGAGCAGTTCTTC. Encoded protein: CASSYSLYNEQFF.

A note on this clone: Additional DNA sequences in this sample encode the identical CDR3. The CDR3 loop is CASSYRDRASYEQYF. CDR3 bases: TGTGCCAGCAGTTATAGGGACAGGGCCTCCTACGAGCAGTACTTC. The chain joins TRBV6-5 to TRBJ2-7, with 9 bases aligning to TRBD1. V dropped 3 bases and J dropped 0; count of bases not matched to a gene: 3. Germline CDR1 is MNHEY and CDR2 is SVGAGI. This CDR3 has 15 amino acids.

The chain has TRBV11-2 and TRBJ2-3; D unclear. The germline gives CDR1 SGHAT, CDR2 FQNNGV. The CDR3 runs 15 residues. V lost 1 base, J lost 0 bases, and 8 bases lay in between. DNA for the CDR3: TGTGCCAGCAGCTTAGGTGGCAGTAGCACAGATACGCAGTATTTT. Encoded protein: CASSLGGSSTDTQYF.

V gene TRBV4-2 combines with J gene TRBJ2-1; D uncertain. Looked up from germline, CDR1 is LGHNA and CDR2 is YNFKEQ. The germline V and J ends were trimmed by 7 bases and 0 bases, with 13 bases remaining between them. This CDR3 spans 15 amino acids. The CDR3 nucleotides read TGTGCCAGCACCCTTATTTACAGCTCCTACAATGAGCAGTTCTTC. Amino acid sequence: CASTLIYSSYNEQFF.

Here the CDR3 DNA reads TGCGCCAGCAGCCAAGAGGACAGGGATCAGCCCCAGCATTTT. It yields the protein CASSQEDRDQPQHF. The chain recombines TRBV4-1 with TRBJ1-5, with 8 bases aligning to TRBD1. This CDR3 has 14 amino acids. Germline V gene sequence: CDR1 MGHRA, CDR2 YSYEKL. J gave up 5 bases and V 0 bases, and 0 bases lay outside the gene matches.

Regarding this clone: One end of the junction does not line up with germline, which may come from a read error. This chain joins TRBV5-1 and TRBJ2-7; TRBD2 aligns across 9 bases. CDR1 and CDR2 (germline): SGHRS, YFSETQ. The CDR3 extends over 19 amino acids. The CDR3 nucleotides read TGCGCCCGCAGCCCGGCCCTTTTCGCGGGGGGGCGGGGGGGCTACGAGCAGTACTTC. Its translation is CARSPALFAGGRGGYEQYF.

This clone has just a few counts. The rearrangement uses TRBV13 and TRBJ2-7; D may be TRBD2 (5 bases). This CDR3 has 15 amino acids. The V gene's germline CDR1 is PRHDT and CDR2 FYEKMQ (reference sequence). Trimming removed 4 bases at V and 0 bases at J, with 13 bases between. CDR3 in amino acids: CASSSGGRSSYEQYF. In nucleotides, the CDR3 is TGTGCCAGCAGCTCCGGAGGTAGAAGCTCCTACGAGCAGTACTTC.

V is TRBV13 and J is TRBJ2-7, with D perhaps matching TRBD2 (5 bases). The CDR3 totals 12 residues. Trimming removed 3 bases from V and 4 bases from J, with 7 bases in between. From germline, CDR1 is PRHDT and CDR2 FYEKMQ (reference sequence). CDR3 sequence: CASSFRTYEQYF. The CDR3 DNA reads TGTGCCAGCAGCTTCCGGACTTACGAGCAGTACTTC.

V gene TRBV4-1 combines with J gene TRBJ2-5, with 7 positions matching TRBD1. The CDR3 extends over 16 amino acids. The V gene end was trimmed by 4 bases and the J gene end by 2 bases; junction bases not matched to a gene: 10. Looked up from germline, CDR1 is MGHRA and CDR2 is YSYEKL. Here the CDR3 DNA reads TGCGCCAGCAGCCTAAACTACGGGACAGAGCAAGAGACCCAGTACTTC. This encodes CASSLNYGTEQETQYF.

V and J are TRBV11-2 and TRBJ2-4; D is possibly TRBD1 (5 bases). The CDR3 runs 14 residues. V was pared by 2 bases and J by 2 bases, with 7 bases between. The germline gives CDR1 SGHAT, CDR2 FQNNGV. DNA for the CDR3: TGTGCCAGCAGCTTACAGGGTTCCAAAAACATTCAGTACTTC. Its translation is CASSLQGSKNIQYF.

The V and J genes are TRBV5-1 and TRBJ1-4, with D unclear. V was pared by 0 bases and J by 4 bases, with 16 bases between. CDR1 SGHRS and CDR2 YFSETQ come from the germline V gene. CDR3 size: 17 residues. The CDR3 nucleotides read TGCGCCAGCAGCTTGGATTTCTCCGGCAGCGGTAATGAAAAACTGTTTTTT. Protein product: CASSLDFSGSGNEKLFF.

As concerns this clone: Other nucleotide sequences from this sample produce the same CDR3. The genes are TRBV5-1 and TRBJ1-1; no firm D call. Trimming stripped 0 bases from V and 4 bases from J, with 7 bases between. The CDR3 has 13 amino acids. Germline values: CDR1 SGHRS, CDR2 YFSETQ. CDR3 in DNA: TGCGCCAGCAGCTTGGGAGGGTCCACTGAAGCTTTCTTT. Residues: CASSLGGSTEAFF.

The chain recombines TRBV5-1 with TRBJ2-2; D perhaps matches TRBD2 (5 bases). This CDR3 contains 16 residues. Per the germline V gene, CDR1 is SGHRS and CDR2 is YFSETQ. Trimming removed 4 bases at V and 0 bases at J, with 13 bases between. CDR3 DNA sequence: TGCGCCAGCAGCCCCTCTAGCAACCCGAACACCGGGGAGCTGTTTTTT. Encoded protein: CASSPSSNPNTGELFF.

The chain uses TRBV6-1 and TRBJ2-3, with 13 bases aligning to TRBD2. Germline V gives CDR1 MNHNS, CDR2 SASEGT. J was trimmed by 4 bases and V by 4 bases; bases with no gene match: 14. The CDR3 extends over 19 amino acids. The CDR3: CASSVSGTSGIRASDTQYF. CDR3 nucleotide sequence: TGTGCCAGCAGTGTATCCGGGACTAGCGGGATCAGGGCCTCAGATACGCAGTATTTT.

The V and J genes are TRBV7-2 and TRBJ2-1, with a tentative D call TRBD2 (6 bases). This CDR3 spans 14 amino acids. V was pared by 1 base and J by 6 bases, with 10 bases between. From germline, CDR1 is SGHTA and CDR2 FQGNSA. The CDR3 DNA reads TGTGCCAGCAGCTTAGAGCGGGCAGGCAATGAGCAGTTCTTC. Amino acids: CASSLERAGNEQFF.

This chain joins TRBV18 and TRBJ1-1; D uncertain. V was shortened by 6 bases and J by 1 base, with 12 bases between the two germline ends. From germline, CDR1 is KGHSH and CDR2 LQKENI. CDR3 size: 14 residues. This CDR3 is CASSQSGGNTEAFF. CDR3 DNA sequence: TGTGCCAGCTCCCAATCAGGAGGGAACACTGAAGCTTTCTTT.

The chain combines TRBV19 with TRBJ2-7; D unresolved. Looked up from germline, CDR1 is LNHDA and CDR2 is SQIVND (reference sequence). V lost 5 bases to trimming and J lost 3 bases, with 14 bases between them. The CDR3 is 14 amino acids. The CDR3 loop is CASSEGGSFYEQYF. CDR3 coding DNA: TGTGCCAGTAGTGAAGGCGGCAGCTTCTACGAGCAGTACTTC.

The chain recombines TRBV24-1 with TRBJ2-3, with TRBD1 matching over 11 bases. Germline CDR1 reads KGHDR; CDR2 reads SFDVKD. Trimming took 3 bases from V and 0 from J; bases not matched to a gene: 7. The length of the CDR3 is 18 residues. This CDR3 reads CATSDGADRGHSTDTQYF. The CDR3 bases are TGTGCCACCAGTGATGGGGCGGACAGGGGGCATAGCACAGATACGCAGTATTTT.

The chain links TRBV4-1 to TRBJ2-3; TRBD1 aligns across 9 bases. Germline V gives CDR1 MGHRA, CDR2 YSYEKL. CDR3 size: 19 residues. The V and J ends lost 3 bases and 2 bases, in that order; junction bases with no gene match: 15. CDR3 loop: CASSQTATGGSRTTDTQYF. Here the CDR3 DNA reads TGCGCCAGCAGCCAGACCGCTACAGGGGGCTCGAGAACCACAGATACGCAGTATTTT.

The CDR3 coding sequence is TGTGCCTGGCTACTAGCGGGAAGGTCAGATACGCAGTATTTT. Residues: CAWLLAGRSDTQYF. The chain has TRBV30 and TRBJ2-3, with TRBD2 matching 10 bases. Germline CDR1 is GTSNPN and CDR2 is SVGIG (reference sequence). This CDR3 spans 14 amino acids. V shed 5 bases and J 4 bases; nucleotides not matched to a gene: 6.